This TCR beta chain is from a study of cytomegalovirus exposure and HLA in healthy donors (dated by TCRdb to the late 2010s). Study-level background: In an earlier analysis of roughly 500 of the donors, 276 Gb of sequence data and some 120 million unique TCR beta sequences from 150 million to 200 million T cells were reported. The later analysis used no new phenotypic data to find candidate immune exposures, relying instead on TCR beta sequences and their occurrence across donors. Along with the roughly 610-subject first cohort, a separate validation cohort of around 110 different subjects was used. The T cell repertoires of 666 subjects were profiled by immunosequencing and related to cytomegalovirus serostatus. Typing coverage differed by locus: A, B, C, DRB1 and DQB1 were typed in roughly 629-640 donors, DQA1 in 500 to 550, DPA1 in over 600, and DPB1 in 450 to 490. A handful of DR-DQ haplotypes were handled as single units for association and clustering because linkage in the cohort was strong. An early release covering roughly 640 HLA-typed donors comprised about 300 gigabases of sequencing data and tens of millions of unique TCR sequences. In an earlier analysis of 550 to 700 of the donors, high-throughput TCR beta sequencing was used to judge whether each TCR beta V gene segment behaved as functional or pseudogenic. Of the 300 to 500 genotyped donors, 81% were placed in the genetic ancestry cluster associated with self-reported Caucasian donors. HLA typing covered class I and class II loci at four-digit resolution. High-throughput TCR immunosequencing, statistical association of individual TCRs with disease status, and machine learning were combined to predict cytomegalovirus infection status. All discovery cohort repertoires had been generated on a single sequencing platform. Among about 400 genotyped donors of the cohort, an average of around 250,000 unique TCR beta nucleotide sequences was sequenced per donor, of which 15% to 20% were non-productive. The aim of the study was to test whether cataloging public T cell receptors could identify signatures of past pathogen exposure. A later analysis re-analyzed previously published TCR beta repertoires from approximately 700 donors and added high-resolution HLA genotyping to study TCR occurrence patterns. A later genetic analysis used genome-wide SNP genotypes for about 60% of the roughly 670 donors, treating that subset as a discovery cohort. Donor age, sex, ethnicity and CMV serostatus were collected together with the repertoire data. The investigation overall reported the following: The authors suggested that the approach could potentially be extended to other disease states and immunological phenotypes. Specific HLA alleles were associated with over 15,000 TCR beta sequences at a false discovery rate of 0.05 in a later analysis. Correlated functional status among segregating V segments might be attributable to linkage disequilibrium, but an unknown experimental factor could not be ruled out. In an earlier analysis of fewer than 750 of the donors, most TCR beta V segments were observed in productive rearrangements about 90% or about 30% of the time, broadly matching IMGT annotations. In a later analysis, HLA-associated TCR beta chains were found to be more clonally expanded and to have lower generation probabilities than equally common non-associated chains. The study listed 150 to 200 TCR beta chains as associated with cytomegalovirus. According to a later analysis, most CMV-associated TCR beta chains appeared to be HLA-restricted, and the HLA associations seemed to be driven largely by CMV exposure. Several of the top co-occurrence clusters appeared to be linked to parvovirus B19, influenza, CMV and Epstein-Barr virus, according to a later analysis. In a later genetic analysis, fewer N-insertions in productive TCRs were reported among donors in an Asian-associated ancestry cluster than the roughly 640-donor mean. The sequencing pipeline was judged likely to have produced a cluster of highly shared sequence variants as a technical artifact. A later analysis found that TCR association rates varied across HLA loci, with DRB1 alleles showing the most associated TCRs and HLA-C alleles the fewest. In vitro tests confirmed that a few of the cytomegalovirus-associated TCR beta chains recognize cytomegalovirus antigens. Because HLA typing was missing for some donors at each locus, association tests included only the typed subset. The 87-base-pair reads could not distinguish some IMGT-functional V segments, including TRBV6-2 and TRBV6-3, so those segments were excluded. A further reported finding was that TCR beta sequences accurately predicted the HLA-A and HLA-B alleles for most subjects in the first cohort. The only immune exposure information available for the cohort was CMV serostatus. This cohort had only TCR beta chains sequenced, and the lack of alpha or paired-chain data limited which features could be detected. A later genetic analysis associated a missense DCLRE1C variant with V-gene and J-gene trimming of TCR beta chains, and an independent cohort replicated the association. When HLA alleles, especially DR and DQ, strongly co-occurred, attributing TCR associations to individual alleles was difficult. The earlier analysis of a few hundred of the donors excluded 15 to 20 rarely observed V segments, including chromosome 9 orphons, because counts were too low. While some public TCRs were present in many individuals, most TCR sequences turned up only very rarely across donors. Sequencing depth was assumed to be roughly uniform across donors in the presence/absence analyses, though that assumption may not hold. The classifier was reported to diagnose cytomegalovirus status with high specificity and sensitivity in both the original cohort and the validation cohort.

Trimming leaves V shorter by 6 bases and J shorter by 4 bases, with the junction holding 10 bases beyond the gene matches. From the cysteine through the phenylalanine, the CDR3 covers 15 amino acids. Only CDR3 DNA is held: 45 bases, read in frame from base 1. From the germline V gene, CDR1 is SNHLY and CDR2 is FYNNEI. The cohort comprised 666 healthy bone marrow donors. All cohort members were sampled while nominally healthy, although unrecorded immune exposures were likely present. The donor was CMV seronegative and belonged to the group of over 350 seronegative cohort members. Every donor gave a peripheral blood sample, and the peripheral blood mononuclear cells from that sample were used for TCR beta sequencing. The Qiagen DNeasy Blood Extraction Kit was used to extract genomic DNA from the blood cell samples. The method was the immunoSEQ multiplex PCR assay. The multiplex PCR relied on a mix of 60 forward primers for TCR Vbeta segments and 13 reverse primers for TCR Jbeta segments. A multiplex PCR assay on genomic DNA amplified the CDR3 region of rearranged TCR beta genes. On the Illumina HiSeq System, the amplified TCR beta libraries were sequenced as 87-base-pair reads. The authors processed their data as follows. Across the 500 to 850 repertoires, a later analysis counted 75 million to 90 million unique TCR beta chains, around 11 million of which were shared by at least two donors. To remove PCR and sequencing errors, raw reads were error-corrected and collapsed into unique sequences using a nearest-neighbor algorithm that merged closely related sequences. CDR3 sequences were aligned to IMGT reference sequences to assign V, D and J gene segments. For a sequence to be retained, a match of at least six nucleotides was required to both a V gene segment and a J gene segment. Rearrangements were classified as productive when the CDR3 lacked stop codons and remained in frame with V and J, and all other rearrangements were classified as non-productive. Following IMGT convention, CDR3 was defined as the stretch from the second conserved V-encoded cysteine up to the conserved J-encoded phenylalanine. The earlier analysis of 587 of the donors excluded sequences that lacked an unambiguous match to a single V gene segment. An earlier analysis of 500 to 600 of the donors classified V segments as functional when productive rearrangements were above 56.7% and as segregating when the standard deviation between donors was above 5%. A statistical classification framework was developed to diagnose cytomegalovirus status using the catalog of TCR beta chain sequences. In a later analysis, TCR nucleotide sequences were compared against IMGT/GENE-DB human TR gene sequences so that V and J genes could be assigned. A later analysis assigned CDR3 sequences and most-parsimonious VDJ recombination scenarios with the TCRdist pipeline. In a later analysis, each TCR beta chain was defined by its CDR3 amino acid sequence together with its V-gene family, and reads without a unique V-gene family were excluded. A later analysis removed 592 highly shared, low-generation-probability nucleotide sequences to deal with suspected cross-contamination and a sequencing artifact. In a later analysis, a clonal expansion index for each public chain was calculated from normalized within-repertoire ranks of inferred template counts. Generation probabilities in a later analysis came from a VDJ recombination model fitted to out-of-frame rearrangements, and those results were checked against IGoR. Hypergeometric tests were used in a later analysis to score TCR-TCR, TCR-HLA and TCR-CMV co-occurrence, with a repertoire-size bias correction applied to the TCR pairs. False discovery rates were estimated in a later analysis by permuting HLA or CMV assignments 20 times. A later analysis grouped co-occurring TCRs with DBSCAN, adding TCRdist sequence similarity when clustering within HLA-allele-positive subsets. For co-occurrence clustering, repertoires with fewer than 30,000 or more than 120,000 public chains were excluded, along with a handful of repertoires with anomalous nucleotide sharing. TCRdb carries this immuneACCESS record with in-frame sequences only. Its versions omit some clonotypes, under half of them owing to an unresolved V gene in the studies checked, with the rest unexplained. That table gives V, J and clone size, and the DNA gave D and trimming. The sample table shows 100,000 to 150,000 clones, and 8.5% to 10% are seen once. 5.5% of the sample is in the top ten clones.

For this clone: The clone's antigen remains unknown. Per-base qualities were not stored, and no clone one base away is much larger.

Sequencing was performed on PBMCs. The V and J segments used are TRBV2 and TRBJ2-5, with TRBD2 matching 8 junction bases. The source is a man in his forties in good health and CMV-seronegative. The CDR3: CASSLNSGERETQYF. The sequence in DNA is TGTGCCAGCAGCCTCAATAGCGGGGAACGAGAGACCCAGTACTTC.